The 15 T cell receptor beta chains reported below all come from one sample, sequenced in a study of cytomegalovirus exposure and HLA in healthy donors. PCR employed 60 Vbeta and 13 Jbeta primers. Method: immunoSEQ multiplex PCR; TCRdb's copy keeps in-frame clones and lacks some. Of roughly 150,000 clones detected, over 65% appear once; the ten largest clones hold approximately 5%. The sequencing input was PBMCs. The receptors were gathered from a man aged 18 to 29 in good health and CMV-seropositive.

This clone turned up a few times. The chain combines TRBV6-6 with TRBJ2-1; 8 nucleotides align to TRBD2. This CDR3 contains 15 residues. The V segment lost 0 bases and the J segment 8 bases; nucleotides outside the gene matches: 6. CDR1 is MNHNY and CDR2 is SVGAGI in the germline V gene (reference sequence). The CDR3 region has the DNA TGTGCCAGCAGTTACTCCCCGGGGGGGAACGATGAGCAGTTCTTC. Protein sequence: CASSYSPGGNDEQFF.

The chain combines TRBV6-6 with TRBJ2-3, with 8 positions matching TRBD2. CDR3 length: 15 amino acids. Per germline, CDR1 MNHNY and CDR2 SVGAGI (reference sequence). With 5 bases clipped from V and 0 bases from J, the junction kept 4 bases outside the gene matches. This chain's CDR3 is CASSTSGRSTDTQYF. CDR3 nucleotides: TGTGCCAGCAGTACTAGCGGAAGGAGCACAGATACGCAGTATTTT.

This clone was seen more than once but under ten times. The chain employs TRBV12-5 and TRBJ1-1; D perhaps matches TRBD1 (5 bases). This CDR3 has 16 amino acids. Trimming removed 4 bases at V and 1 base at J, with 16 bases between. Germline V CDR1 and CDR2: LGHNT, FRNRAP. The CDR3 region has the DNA TGTGCTAGTGGTTCCGACAGCTACCTAAGGAACACTGAAGCTTTCTTT. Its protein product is CASGSDSYLRNTEAFF. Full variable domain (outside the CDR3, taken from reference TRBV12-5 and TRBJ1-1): DARVTQTPRHKVTEMGQEVTMRCQPILGHNTVFWYRQTMMQGLELLAYFRNRAPLDDSGMPKDRFSAEMPDATLATLKIQPSEPRDSAVYFCASGSDSYLRNTEAFFGQGTRLTVV.

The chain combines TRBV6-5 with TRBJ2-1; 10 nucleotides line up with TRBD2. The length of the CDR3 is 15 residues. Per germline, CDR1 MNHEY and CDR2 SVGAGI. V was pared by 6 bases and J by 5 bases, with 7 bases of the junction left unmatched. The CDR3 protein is CASRSLAGDHNEQFF. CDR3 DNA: TGTGCCAGCAGGTCCCTAGCGGGAGACCACAATGAGCAGTTCTTC.

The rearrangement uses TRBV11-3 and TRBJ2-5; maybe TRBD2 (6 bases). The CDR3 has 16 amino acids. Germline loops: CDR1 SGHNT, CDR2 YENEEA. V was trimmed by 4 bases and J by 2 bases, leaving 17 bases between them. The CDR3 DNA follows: TGTGCCAGCAGCTCGTCAACTAGCCCGGGGCAAGAGACCCAGTACTTC. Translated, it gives CASSSSTSPGQETQYF.

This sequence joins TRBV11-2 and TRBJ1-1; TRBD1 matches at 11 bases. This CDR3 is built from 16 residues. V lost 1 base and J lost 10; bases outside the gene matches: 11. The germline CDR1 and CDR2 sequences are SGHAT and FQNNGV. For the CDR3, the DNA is TGTGCCAGCAGCTTAGTAAGGACAGGGGGCGATTTGGGAGCTTTCTTT. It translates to CASSLVRTGGDLGAFF.

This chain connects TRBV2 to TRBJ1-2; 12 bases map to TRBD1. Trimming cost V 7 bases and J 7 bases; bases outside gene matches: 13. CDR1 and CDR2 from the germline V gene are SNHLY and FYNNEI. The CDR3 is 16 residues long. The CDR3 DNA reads TGTGCCAGCACTAGAGCGCCGGGACAGGGGGCTTTTGGCTACACCTTC. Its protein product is CASTRAPGQGAFGYTF.

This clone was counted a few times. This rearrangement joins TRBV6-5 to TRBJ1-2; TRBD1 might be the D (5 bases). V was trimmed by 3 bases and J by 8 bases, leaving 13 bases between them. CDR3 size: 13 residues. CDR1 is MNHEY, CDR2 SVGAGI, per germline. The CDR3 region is CASSYAGSRGYTF. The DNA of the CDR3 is TGTGCCAGCAGTTATGCAGGGTCAAGGGGCTACACCTTC.

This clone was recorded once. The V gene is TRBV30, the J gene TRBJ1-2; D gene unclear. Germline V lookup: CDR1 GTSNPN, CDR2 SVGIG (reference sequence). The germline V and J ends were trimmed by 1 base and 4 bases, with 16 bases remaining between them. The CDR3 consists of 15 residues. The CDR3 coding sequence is TGTGCCTGGAGTGAGGTGCGGGCGGCCGGCTATGGCTACACCTTC. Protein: CAWSEVRAAGYGYTF.

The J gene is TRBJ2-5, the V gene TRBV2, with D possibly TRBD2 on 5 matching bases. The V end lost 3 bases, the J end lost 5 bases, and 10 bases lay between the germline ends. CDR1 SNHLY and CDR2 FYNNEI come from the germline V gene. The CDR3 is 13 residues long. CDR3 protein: CASSDSGVETQYF. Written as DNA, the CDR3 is TGTGCCAGCAGTGATTCCGGGGTGGAGACCCAGTACTTC. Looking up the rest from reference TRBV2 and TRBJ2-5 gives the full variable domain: EPEVTQTPSHQVTQMGQEVILRCVPISNHLYFYWYRQILGQKVEFLVSFYNNEISEKSEIFDDQFSVERPDGSNFTLKIRSTKLEDSAMYFCASSDSGVETQYFGPGTRLLVL.

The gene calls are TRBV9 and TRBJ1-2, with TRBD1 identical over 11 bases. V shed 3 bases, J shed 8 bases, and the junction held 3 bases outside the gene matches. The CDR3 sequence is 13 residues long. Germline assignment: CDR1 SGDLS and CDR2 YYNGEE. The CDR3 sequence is CASSGTGGRGYTF. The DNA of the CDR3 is TGTGCCAGCAGCGGGACAGGGGGCCGAGGCTACACCTTC.

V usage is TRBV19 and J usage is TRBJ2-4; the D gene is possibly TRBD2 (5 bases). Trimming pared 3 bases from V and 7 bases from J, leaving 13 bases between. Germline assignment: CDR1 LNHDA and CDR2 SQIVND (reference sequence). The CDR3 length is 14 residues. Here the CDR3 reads CASSMGGLLNIQYF. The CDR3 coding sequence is TGTGCCAGTAGTATGGGTGGACTCCTGAACATTCAGTACTTC. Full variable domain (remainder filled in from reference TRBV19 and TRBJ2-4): DGGITQSPKYLFRKEGQNVTLSCEQNLNHDAMYWYRQDPGQGLRLIYYSQIVNDFQKGDIAEGYSVSREKKESFPLTVTSAQKNPTAFYLCASSMGGLLNIQYFGAGTRLSVL.

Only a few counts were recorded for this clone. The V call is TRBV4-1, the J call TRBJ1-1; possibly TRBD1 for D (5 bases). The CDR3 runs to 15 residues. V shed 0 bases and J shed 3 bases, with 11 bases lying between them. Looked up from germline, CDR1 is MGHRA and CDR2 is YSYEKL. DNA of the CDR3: TGCGCCAGCAGCCAAGAGGGGGAGGAGCACACTGAAGCTTTCTTT. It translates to CASSQEGEEHTEAFF.

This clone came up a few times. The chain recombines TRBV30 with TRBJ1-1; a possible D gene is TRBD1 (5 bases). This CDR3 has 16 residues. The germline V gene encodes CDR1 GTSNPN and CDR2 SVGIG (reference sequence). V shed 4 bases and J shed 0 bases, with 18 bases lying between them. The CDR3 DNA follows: TGTGCCTGGAACCCGGGGGGGGAGGTCATGAACACTGAAGCTTTCTTT. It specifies CAWNPGGEVMNTEAFF.

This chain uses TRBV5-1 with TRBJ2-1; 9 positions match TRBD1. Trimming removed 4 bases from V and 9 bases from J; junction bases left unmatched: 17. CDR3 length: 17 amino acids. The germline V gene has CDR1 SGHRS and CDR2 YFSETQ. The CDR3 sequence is CASSPQGANYNLGEQFF. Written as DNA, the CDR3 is TGCGCCAGCAGCCCACAGGGGGCCAACTATAATCTAGGTGAGCAGTTCTTC.